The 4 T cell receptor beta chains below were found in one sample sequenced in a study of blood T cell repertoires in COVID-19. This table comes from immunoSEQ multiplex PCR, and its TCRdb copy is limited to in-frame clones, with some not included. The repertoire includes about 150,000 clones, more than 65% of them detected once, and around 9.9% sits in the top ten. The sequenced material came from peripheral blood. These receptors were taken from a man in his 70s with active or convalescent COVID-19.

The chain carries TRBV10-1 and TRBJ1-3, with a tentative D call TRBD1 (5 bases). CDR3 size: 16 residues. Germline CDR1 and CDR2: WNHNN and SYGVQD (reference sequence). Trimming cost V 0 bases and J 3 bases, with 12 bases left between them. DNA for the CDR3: TGCGCCAGCAGTGAGTCGGGGGGAAGGAATGGAAACACCATATATTTT. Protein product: CASSESGGRNGNTIYF.

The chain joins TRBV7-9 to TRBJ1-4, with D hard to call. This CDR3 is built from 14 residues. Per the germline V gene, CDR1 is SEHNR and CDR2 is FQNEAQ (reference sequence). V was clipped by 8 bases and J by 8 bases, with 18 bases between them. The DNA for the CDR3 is TGTGCCAGCGCCTTCGGTGGTTTAGAGGAAAAACTGTTTTTT. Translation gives CASAFGGLEEKLFF.

CDR3 sequence: CASSQDAGQFNQPQHF. The CDR3, as DNA: TGCGCCAGCAGCCAAGATGCCGGACAGTTTAATCAGCCCCAGCATTTT. V usage is TRBV4-3 and J usage is TRBJ1-5, with D possibly matching TRBD1 (6 bases). The germline CDR1 and CDR2 sequences are LGHNA and YSLEER. This CDR3 contains 16 residues. V was clipped by 0 bases and J by 4 bases, with 13 bases between them.

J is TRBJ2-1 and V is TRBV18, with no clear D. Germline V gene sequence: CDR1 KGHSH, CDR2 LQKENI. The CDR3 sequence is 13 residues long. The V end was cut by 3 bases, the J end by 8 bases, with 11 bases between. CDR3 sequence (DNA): TGTGCCAGCTCACCCCGCTCGGCGGATGAGCAGTTCTTC. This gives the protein CASSPRSADEQFF.